The clone carrying this TCR beta chain is medium-sized in the sample. Its target is unknown. Because the library targeted alpha chains, this beta chain is an off-target read whose size means little. The data are from a study of spatial heterogeneity in lung cancer. Time point given: sample taken at primary tumor resection. Donation came from over 60 patients with untreated early-stage non-small cell lung cancer. Whole RNA obtained from tumor, nontumor lung or frozen PBMC underwent sequencing without sorting. Each TCR cDNA molecule carried a unique molecular identifier. Via MiXCR, TCRdb re-called the 5' RACE reads, giving one row per CDR3 protein. The sample contains fewer than 6,000 distinct CDR3 sequences, under 5% of which appear only once. Germline CDR1 is SGDLS and CDR2 is YYNGEE. CDR3 length: 15 residues. V shed 1 base, J shed 7 bases, and the junction held 5 bases outside the gene matches. Study results and caveats: The recorded estimate of tumor T cell coverage is roughly 7% for alpha chains and roughly 12% for beta chains. One measure, the expanded intratumoral alpha and beta TCR count, tracked tumor mutation counts.

J is TRBJ2-1 and V is TRBV9; TRBD2 matches 10 bases. The sample consisted of lung tumor tissue, taken at surgery. The TCR sequence derives from a male donor with early-stage non-small cell lung cancer. The CDR3 coding sequence is TGTGCCAGCAGCGTAAAAGCGGGAGGGCGAAATGAGCAGTTCTTC. It codes for CASSVKAGGRNEQFF. Supplemented by reference TRBV9 and TRBJ2-1, the full variable domain reads DSGVTQTPKHLITATGQRVTLRCSPRSGDLSVYWYQQSLDQGLQFLIQYYNGEERAKGNILERFSAQQFPDLHSELNLSSLELGDSALYFCASSVKAGGRNEQFFGPGTRLTVL.